This TCR beta chain was sequenced for a study of cytomegalovirus exposure and HLA in healthy donors (dated by TCRdb to 2016 to 2017). Concerning the study at large: According to a later analysis, the approximately 120 validation repertoires were produced on the same platform as the 666 repertoires of the first cohort. The study aimed to test whether cataloging public T cell receptors could reveal signatures of past pathogen exposure. Besides the first cohort of about 730 subjects, a separate validation cohort made up of 120 different subjects was used. The study combined high-throughput TCR immunosequencing, statistical association of individual TCRs with disease status, and machine learning to predict cytomegalovirus infection status.

Separate from the approximately 700-subject first cohort, the validation cohort of about 110 subjects was the group to which the donors belonged. Regarding this clone: Its antigen is currently not known. Base qualities are not provided; no much larger clone lies one nucleotide away.

Broad study findings and their caveats: In both the original and validation cohorts, the classifier was reported to diagnose cytomegalovirus status with high specificity and sensitivity. Most TCR sequences were seen in very few donors, while some public TCRs were found in many individuals. A few of the identified cytomegalovirus-associated TCR beta chains were confirmed in vitro to be specific for cytomegalovirus antigens. The authors suggested that the approach could potentially be extended to other disease states and immunological phenotypes. All 120 repertoires were used to score co-occurrence in the validation cohort in a later analysis, because that analysis had no HLA typing for the cohort. The study gave a list of some 150 TCR beta chains associated with cytomegalovirus. Of the cluster scores, about 94% were above 0 in a later analysis, which found that TCRs clustered in the first cohort also tended to co-occur in the roughly 130 validation repertoires.

According to the germline V gene, CDR1 reads MGHRA and CDR2 reads YSYEKL. From the cysteine up to the phenylalanine, the CDR3 has a length of 18 residues. The entry retains the CDR3 DNA only, 54 bases that are in frame from base 1. Germline trimming: 4 bases from V, 5 bases from J; junction bases outside gene matches: 12. Library preparation was by the immunoSEQ multiplex PCR assay. Per the source publication's procedure: To diagnose cytomegalovirus status from the catalog of TCR beta chain sequences, a statistical classification framework was built. The table comes from immuneACCESS by way of TCRdb, which keeps in-frame sequences with V and J called. Part of the clones is missing from these tables; in studies checked, under half for an unresolved V gene and the rest for unknown reasons. Clone size and the V and J calls come from that table; the DNA yielded D and trimming. The sample data list some 310,000 clones, and nearly 90% of these were observed just once. Around 1% of the sample lies in the top ten.

Recombination connected TRBV4-1 to TRBJ2-5; the junction holds 14 bases that match TRBD2. The sample taken for sequencing was PBMCs. The receptor comes from a man younger than 45 in good health and CMV-seronegative. For the CDR3, the sequence is CASSLQGGLAGAGETQYF. The DNA sequence follows: TGCGCCAGCAGCCTCCAAGGGGGACTAGCGGGGGCAGGGGAGACCCAGTACTTC.